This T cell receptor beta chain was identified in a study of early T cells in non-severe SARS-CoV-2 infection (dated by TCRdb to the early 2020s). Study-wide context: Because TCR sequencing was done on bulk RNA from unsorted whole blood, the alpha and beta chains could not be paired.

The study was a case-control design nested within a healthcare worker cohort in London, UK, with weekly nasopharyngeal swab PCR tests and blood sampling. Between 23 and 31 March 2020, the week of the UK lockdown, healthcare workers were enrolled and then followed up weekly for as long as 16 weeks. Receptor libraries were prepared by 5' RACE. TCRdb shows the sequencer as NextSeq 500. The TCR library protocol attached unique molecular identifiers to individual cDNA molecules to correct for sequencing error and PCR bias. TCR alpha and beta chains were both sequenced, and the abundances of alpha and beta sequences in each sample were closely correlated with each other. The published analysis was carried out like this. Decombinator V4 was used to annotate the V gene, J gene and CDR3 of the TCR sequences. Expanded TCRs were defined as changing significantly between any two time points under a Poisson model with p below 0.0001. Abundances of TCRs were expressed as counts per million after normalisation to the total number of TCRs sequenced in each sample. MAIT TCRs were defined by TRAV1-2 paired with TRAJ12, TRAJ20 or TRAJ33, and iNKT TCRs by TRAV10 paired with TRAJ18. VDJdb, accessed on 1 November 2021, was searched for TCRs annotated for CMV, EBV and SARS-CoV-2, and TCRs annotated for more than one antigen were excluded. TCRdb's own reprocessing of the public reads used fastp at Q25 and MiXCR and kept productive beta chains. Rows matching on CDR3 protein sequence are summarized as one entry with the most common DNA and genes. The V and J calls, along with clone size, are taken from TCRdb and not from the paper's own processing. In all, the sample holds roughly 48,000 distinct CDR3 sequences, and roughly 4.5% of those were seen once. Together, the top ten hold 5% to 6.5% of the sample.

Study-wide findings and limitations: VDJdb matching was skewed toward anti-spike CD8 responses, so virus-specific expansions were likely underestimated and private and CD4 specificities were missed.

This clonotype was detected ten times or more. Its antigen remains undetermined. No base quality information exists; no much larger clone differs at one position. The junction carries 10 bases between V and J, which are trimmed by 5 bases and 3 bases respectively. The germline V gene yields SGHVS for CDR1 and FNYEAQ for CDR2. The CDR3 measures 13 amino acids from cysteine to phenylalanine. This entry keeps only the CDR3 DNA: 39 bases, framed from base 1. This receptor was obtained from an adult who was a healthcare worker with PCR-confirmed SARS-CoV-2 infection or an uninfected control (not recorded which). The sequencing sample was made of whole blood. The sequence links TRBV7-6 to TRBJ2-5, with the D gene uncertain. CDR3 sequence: CASSKDLKETQYF. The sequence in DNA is TGTGCCAGCAGCAAGGACCTTAAAGAGACCCAGTACTTC.